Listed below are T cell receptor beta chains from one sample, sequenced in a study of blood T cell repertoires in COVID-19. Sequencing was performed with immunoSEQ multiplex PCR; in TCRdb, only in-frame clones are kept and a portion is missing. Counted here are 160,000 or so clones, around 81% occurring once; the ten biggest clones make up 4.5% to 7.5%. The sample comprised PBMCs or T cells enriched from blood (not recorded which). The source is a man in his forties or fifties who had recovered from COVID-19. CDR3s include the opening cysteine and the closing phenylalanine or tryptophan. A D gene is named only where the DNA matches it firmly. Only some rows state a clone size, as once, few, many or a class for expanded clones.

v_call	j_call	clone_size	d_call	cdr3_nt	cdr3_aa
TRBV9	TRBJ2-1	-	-	TGTGCCAGCAGCGGAGGGAGGAATGAGCAGTTCTTC	CASSGGRNEQFF
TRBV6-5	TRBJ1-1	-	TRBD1	TGTGCCAGCAACCAGGACAGGGCTAACACTGAAGCTTTCTTT	CASNQDRANTEAFF
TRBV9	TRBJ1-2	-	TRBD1	TGTGCCAGCAGCGTAGCCCAGGGGGGTGGCTACACCTTC	CASSVAQGGGYTF
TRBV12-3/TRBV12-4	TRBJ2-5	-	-	TGTGCCAGCAGTTTCTCCGGGGTTGAGACCCAGTACTTC	CASSFSGVETQYF
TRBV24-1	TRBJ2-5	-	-	TGTGCCACCACCGCAGGGGAGACCCAGTACTTC	CATTAGETQYF
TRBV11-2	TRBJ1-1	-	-	TGTGCCAGCAGCTTAGTTCTATACCGGGTCGACGGCACTGAAGCTTTCTTT	CASSLVLYRVDGTEAFF
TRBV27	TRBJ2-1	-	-	TGTGCCAGCAGTGCGAGTGAGGAGCAGTTCTTC	CASSASEEQFF
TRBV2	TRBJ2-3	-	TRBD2	TGTGCCAGCAGTGAGAGTCTAGCGGGGGCCCATACGCAGTATTTT	CASSESLAGAHTQYF
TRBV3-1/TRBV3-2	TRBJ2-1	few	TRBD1	TGTGCCAGCAGCCCTCCGGGACAGGGAGGTTTTTGGCAGTTCTTC	CASSPPGQGGFWQFF
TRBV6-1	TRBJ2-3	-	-	TGTGCCAGCAGTGAATATCTAGCAAGGGCCACAGATACGCAGTATTTT	CASSEYLARATDTQYF
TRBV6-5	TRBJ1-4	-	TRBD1	TGTGCCAGCAGAGATACAGGGGGCGGCGAAAAACTGTTTTTT	CASRDTGGGEKLFF
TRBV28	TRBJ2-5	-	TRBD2	TGTGCCAGCAGACAACCGGGGACTAGCTGTGAGACCCAGTACTTC	CASRQPGTSCETQYF
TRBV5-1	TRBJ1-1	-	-	TGCGCCAGCAGCCTCAGGGGAGGGGGAAGGCTGAACACTGAAGCTTTCTTT	CASSLRGGGRLNTEAFF
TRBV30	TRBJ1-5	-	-	TGTGCCTGGAGCCGCTCGATAGGGAGGGATCAGCCCCAGCATTTT	CAWSRSIGRDQPQHF
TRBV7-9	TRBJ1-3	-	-	TGTGCCAGCAGCGTACAGGGTTTGACCATATATTTT	CASSVQGLTIYF
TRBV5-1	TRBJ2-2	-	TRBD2	TGCGCCAGCACCCCCGGAGGACTAGCCTTTTCGAACACCGGGGAGCTGTTTTTT	CASTPGGLAFSNTGELFF
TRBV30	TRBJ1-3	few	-	TGTGCCTGGAAGTATAGAGGAAGCACCATATATTTT	CAWKYRGSTIYF
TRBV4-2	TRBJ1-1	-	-	TGTGCCAGCAGCCAACAGGTGGGCGACACTGAAGCTTTCTTT	CASSQQVGDTEAFF
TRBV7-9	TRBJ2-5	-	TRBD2	TGTGCCAGCAGGCCTTGGAGGGGACTAGCGGATCAAGAGACCCAGTACTTC	CASRPWRGLADQETQYF
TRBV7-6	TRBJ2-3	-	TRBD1	TGTGCCAGCAGTCTGGACCGGGACAGGGCGGAAGATACGCAGTATTTT	CASSLDRDRAEDTQYF
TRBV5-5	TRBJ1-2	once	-	TGTGCCAGCAGCCTAACCGGGACACTTACTAACTATGGCTACACCTTC	CASSLTGTLTNYGYTF
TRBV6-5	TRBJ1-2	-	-	TGTGCCAGCAGTTACTCGTCCGGGGGGCGAGCGGGCTACACCTTC	CASSYSSGGRAGYTF
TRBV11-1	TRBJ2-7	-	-	TGTGCCAGCAGCCCCCAGGACAGCGAGCAGTACTTC	CASSPQDSEQYF
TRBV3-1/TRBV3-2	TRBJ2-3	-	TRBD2	TGTGCCAGCAGCCAGACCCTGAGCGGGGGGGCAACAGATACGCAGTATTTT	CASSQTLSGGATDTQYF
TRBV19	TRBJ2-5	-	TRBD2	TGTGCCAGCGAAATCAGCGGGGGGGCCGGAGAGACCCAGTACTTC	CASEISGGAGETQYF
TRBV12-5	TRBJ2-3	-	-	TGTGCTAGCCTAATAGGGGCCCTGTCGACAGATACGCAGTATTTT	CASLIGALSTDTQYF
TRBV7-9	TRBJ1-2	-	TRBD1	TGTGCCAGCAGCCCCGGACAGGGTAATACCTATGGCTACACCTTC	CASSPGQGNTYGYTF
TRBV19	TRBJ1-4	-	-	TGTGCCAGTAGTATACTCGGAGGGACTAATGAAAAACTGTTTTTT	CASSILGGTNEKLFF
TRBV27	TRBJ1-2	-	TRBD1	TGTGCCAGCAGTTTCAGACAGGGGGGGGAAACCTTC	CASSFRQGGETF
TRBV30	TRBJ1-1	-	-	TGTGCCTGGAGTTCGGCAACCGGGACAAAGAACACTGAAGCTTTCTTT	CAWSSATGTKNTEAFF
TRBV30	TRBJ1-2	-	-	TGTGTCTGGGTAGGGGCAGGACACTATGGCTACACCTTC	CVWVGAGHYGYTF
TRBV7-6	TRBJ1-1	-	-	TGTGCCAGCAGCTTAGCTGGTGGGCTGTTCTCTGAAGCTTTCTTT	CASSLAGGLFSEAFF
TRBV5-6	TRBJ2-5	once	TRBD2	TGTGCCAGCAGCTTGAGCGGGGGCCCCTCCAAGACCCAGTACTTC	CASSLSGGPSKTQYF
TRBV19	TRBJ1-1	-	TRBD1	TGTGCCAGTCGGACAGGGAGCACTGAAGCTTTCTTT	CASRTGSTEAFF
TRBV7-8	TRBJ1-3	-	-	TGTGCCAGCAGCCCCCGCGGGGACACCATATATTTT	CASSPRGDTIYF
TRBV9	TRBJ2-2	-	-	TGTGCCAGCAGCCCGCTACGGTGGAACACCGGGGAGCTGTTTTTT	CASSPLRWNTGELFF
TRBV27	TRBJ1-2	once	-	TGTGCCAGCAGTTTAAACAGGGTAGGGGGCTACACCTTC	CASSLNRVGGYTF
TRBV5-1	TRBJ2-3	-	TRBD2	TGCGCCAGCAGCGTCCGGGACTACCGCCGCACAGATACGCAGTATTTT	CASSVRDYRRTDTQYF
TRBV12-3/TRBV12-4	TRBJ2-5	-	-	TGTGCCAGCAGTCTCCCACGGCAAGAGACCCAGTACTTC	CASSLPRQETQYF
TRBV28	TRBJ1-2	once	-	TGTGCCAGCAGTTTGATCCCAGGGAACTATGGCTACACCTTC	CASSLIPGNYGYTF
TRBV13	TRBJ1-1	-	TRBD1	TGTGCCAGCAGCACCCGACGGACAGGGAAGAACACTGAAGCTTTCTTT	CASSTRRTGKNTEAFF
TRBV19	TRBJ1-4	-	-	TGTGCCAGTAGTGATCCCGGTACAACTAATGAAAAACTGTTTTTT	CASSDPGTTNEKLFF
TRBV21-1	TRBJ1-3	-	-	TGTGCCAGCAGCAAAGATGGAGGGTTTTATCTCTCTGGAAACACCATATATTTT	CASSKDGGFYLSGNTIYF
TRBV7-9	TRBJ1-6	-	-	TGTGCCAGCAGCTTCGGACAGTATAATTCACCCCTCCACTTT	CASSFGQYNSPLHF
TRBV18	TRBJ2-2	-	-	TGTGCCAGCTCACCCAGTTACACCGGGGAGCTGTTTTTT	CASSPSYTGELFF
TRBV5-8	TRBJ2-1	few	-	TGTGCCAGCAGTGCACAGGGAAGAAGGTACAATGAGCAGTTCTTC	CASSAQGRRYNEQFF
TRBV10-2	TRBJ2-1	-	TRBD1	TGCGCCAGCAGTCACCGGGACAGGATCAGGGGATTCTTC	CASSHRDRIRGFF
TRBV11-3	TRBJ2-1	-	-	TGTGCCAGCAGCCCCAGCGGTCCCAATGAGCAGTTCTTC	CASSPSGPNEQFF
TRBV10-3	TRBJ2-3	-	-	TGTGCCATCGGAGGGTCTAGCACAGATACGCAGTATTTT	CAIGGSSTDTQYF